What follows are 29 T cell receptor beta chains derived from one specimen sequenced in a study of blood T cell repertoires in COVID-19. The table came from immunoSEQ multiplex PCR; TCRdb's copy has only in-frame clones and leaves some out. The sample gives about 29,000 clones, approximately 90% of which show up once; 9.9% is in the top ten. The sample comprised peripheral blood. These receptors were collected from a human donor in a cohort sampled during active COVID-19.

The chain couples TRBV6-6 to TRBJ2-1; 16 bases align to TRBD2. Germline trimming cut 6 bases from V and 9 bases from J; bases unmatched to any gene: 5. The CDR3 covers 15 residues. Germline CDR1 MNHNY, CDR2 SVGAGI (reference sequence). As DNA, the CDR3 is TGTGCCAGCAGCCCGGGACTAGCGGGGGGGATTGAGCAGTTCTTC. Protein sequence: CASSPGLAGGIEQFF.

V is TRBV6-5 and J is TRBJ2-5; 10 nucleotides line up with TRBD2. The germline gives CDR1 MNHEY, CDR2 SVGAGI. The CDR3 contains 15 residues. Trimming cost V 6 bases and J 6 bases; bases outside gene matches: 10. CDR3 sequence reads: CASSSGLAVVQTQYF. The CDR3 DNA sequence: TGTGCCAGCAGCTCCGGACTAGCGGTCGTCCAGACCCAGTACTTC.

V and J are TRBV3-1 (or the pseudogene TRBV3-2) and TRBJ2-1; 13 bases map to TRBD2. The J segment lost 8 bases and the V segment lost 2 bases, leaving 6 bases of the junction unmatched. CDR3 length: 16 residues. The germline gives CDR1 LGHDT, CDR2 YNNKEL (reference sequence). The CDR3, as DNA: TGTGCCAGCAGCCAAACTAGCGGGGGGGCCGGCGATGAGCAGTTCTTC. Its protein is CASSQTSGGAGDEQFF.

The chain is built from TRBV6-1 and TRBJ1-2; 10 positions agree with TRBD1. With V trimmed by 4 bases and J by 4 bases, 18 bases remained unmatched. Germline loops: CDR1 MNHNS, CDR2 SASEGT. The CDR3 totals 19 residues. CDR3 DNA: TGTGCCAGCAGTGCCCGCGGGACAGGGGACTCTAGAATTCGCTATGGCTACACCTTC. It yields the protein CASSARGTGDSRIRYGYTF.

This sequence joins TRBV24-1 and TRBJ2-3, with 7 bases aligning to TRBD1. The CDR3 sequence is 15 residues long. Germline values: CDR1 KGHDR, CDR2 SFDVKD. Trimming at V came to 3 bases and at J to 0 bases, leaving 2 bases not matched to a gene. The chain's CDR3 is CATSDPGQSTDTQYF. CDR3 coding DNA: TGTGCCACCAGTGATCCGGGACAGAGCACAGATACGCAGTATTTT.

As DNA, the CDR3 is TGTGCCTGGAGCTACAGTGAAAGCACCATATATTTT. As protein: CAWSYSESTIYF. The V gene is TRBV30, the J gene TRBJ1-3; D unclear. Looked up from germline, CDR1 is GTSNPN and CDR2 is SVGIG (reference sequence). The CDR3 length is 12 residues. Trimming pared 3 bases from V and 9 bases from J, leaving 12 bases between. Together with reference TRBV30 and TRBJ1-3, the CDR3 gives the full variable domain: SQTIHQWPATLVQPVGSPLSLECTVEGTSNPNLYWYRQAAGRGLQLLFYSVGIGQISSEVPQNLSASRPQDRQFILSSKKLLLSDSGFYLCAWSYSESTIYFGEGSWLTVV.

This clone occurred once. This chain links TRBV4-2 with TRBJ1-5; 8 bases fit TRBD1. The CDR3 consists of 16 residues. The V gene end was trimmed by 0 bases and the J gene end by 4 bases; junction bases not matched to a gene: 5. Germline V CDR1 and CDR2: LGHNA, YNFKEQ. The CDR3 protein is CASSQETGEGNQPQHF. The CDR3 DNA reads as TGTGCCAGCAGCCAAGAGACAGGGGAAGGTAATCAGCCCCAGCATTTT.

The chain recombines TRBV5-6 with TRBJ1-4; TRBD1 aligns across 9 bases. CDR1 SGHDT and CDR2 YYEEEE come from the germline V gene. This CDR3 is 16 amino acids long. After removal of 2 bases from V and 7 bases from J, the junction contained 9 bases not matched to a gene. CDR3 bases: TGTGCCAGCAGCTTCGGGGGGACAGGGCGGACTGAAAAACTGTTTTTT. This translates into CASSFGGTGRTEKLFF.

V usage is TRBV7-8 and J usage is TRBJ1-2, with 7 nucleotides matching TRBD1. Germline CDR1 is SGHVS and CDR2 is FQNEAQ. CDR3 size: 14 residues. The V segment lost 5 bases and the J segment 5 bases; nucleotides outside the gene matches: 8. This chain's CDR3 is CASSVGTAAYGYTF. CDR3 bases: TGTGCCAGCAGCGTCGGGACAGCAGCATATGGCTACACCTTC.

The chain uses TRBV7-9 and TRBJ2-5; 14 nucleotides align to TRBD2. This CDR3 is built from 17 residues. V lost 5 bases and J lost 1; bases outside the gene matches: 6. Germline CDR1 reads SEHNR; CDR2 reads FQNEAQ (reference sequence). The CDR3 coding sequence is TGTGCCAGCAGCGGGGGACTAGCGGGGGTGCCCCAAGAGACCCAGTACTTC. Translation gives CASSGGLAGVPQETQYF.

This sequence joins TRBV19 and TRBJ1-2; D perhaps matches TRBD1 (6 bases). V was pared by 7 bases and J by 7 bases, with 19 bases between. The CDR3 runs 14 residues. The germline gives CDR1 LNHDA, CDR2 SQIVND (reference sequence). The CDR3 here is CASTPDRIAGGYTF. CDR3 coding DNA: TGTGCCAGTACTCCAGACAGGATCGCGGGTGGCTACACCTTC.

The rearrangement links TRBV12-5 to TRBJ2-1, with D perhaps matching TRBD1 (5 bases). The CDR3 is 11 residues long. Trimming cost V 8 bases and J 9 bases, with 11 bases left between them. Germline V gives CDR1 LGHNT, CDR2 FRNRAP. CDR3 nucleotide sequence: TGTGCTAGTTCCCAGGGCCCTGAGCAGTTCTTC. It specifies CASSQGPEQFF.

V gene TRBV19 combines with J gene TRBJ2-1; 9 bases are a match to TRBD2. Losses at the gene ends were 6 bases for V and 2 bases for J; bases not matched to a gene: 5. The CDR3 is 15 amino acids. Germline values: CDR1 LNHDA, CDR2 SQIVND (reference sequence). CDR3 amino acids: CASSPTSGPYNEQFF. For the CDR3, the DNA is TGTGCCAGTAGCCCCACTAGCGGGCCCTACAATGAGCAGTTCTTC. Full variable domain (rest looked up from reference TRBV19 and TRBJ2-1): DGGITQSPKYLFRKEGQNVTLSCEQNLNHDAMYWYRQDPGQGLRLIYYSQIVNDFQKGDIAEGYSVSREKKESFPLTVTSAQKNPTAFYLCASSPTSGPYNEQFFGPGTRLTVL.

The rearrangement uses TRBV2 and TRBJ2-7; TRBD1 matches 11 bases. CDR3 length: 14 residues. Germline V CDR1 and CDR2: SNHLY, FYNNEI. The V gene end was trimmed by 6 bases and the J gene end by 6 bases; junction bases not matched to a gene: 7. The CDR3 region has the DNA TGTGCCAGCAGACCGGGACAGGGGGTAAGCGAGCAGTACTTC. Protein: CASRPGQGVSEQYF.

This chain joins TRBV5-6 and TRBJ1-4; 7 bases are a match to TRBD1. This CDR3 comprises 17 residues. The V segment lost 0 bases and the J segment 7 bases; nucleotides outside the gene matches: 12. The germline V gene encodes CDR1 SGHDT and CDR2 YYEEEE. DNA of the CDR3: TGTGCCAGCAGCTTGGCCGGGACAGCAAGAGAGGGTGAAAAACTGTTTTTT. Protein: CASSLAGTAREGEKLFF.

The chain's CDR3 is CASSFWKGNEKLFF. The CDR3 DNA reads as TGTGCCAGCAGCTTTTGGAAGGGGAATGAAAAACTGTTTTTT. The chain combines TRBV5-6 with TRBJ1-4; a possible D gene is TRBD1 (5 bases). This CDR3 contains 14 residues. Deletions cut 2 bases from V and 5 bases from J, with 10 bases between. Germline CDR1 SGHDT, CDR2 YYEEEE.

This chain connects TRBV3-1 (or the pseudogene TRBV3-2) to TRBJ1-2; possible D gene TRBD1, 6 bases. In germline, CDR1 is LGHDT, CDR2 YNNKEL (reference sequence). Trimming took 2 bases from V and 3 from J, leaving 13 bases between them. There are 15 residues in the CDR3. CDR3: CASSQRGGTDYGYTF. The CDR3 DNA sequence: TGTGCCAGCAGCCAAAGAGGGGGAACGGACTATGGCTACACCTTC.

V and J are TRBV5-1 and TRBJ2-1; possible D gene TRBD1, 6 bases. Germline V gene data show CDR1 as SGHRS and CDR2 as YFSETQ. Trimming shortened V by 4 bases and J by 0 bases, and 8 bases separated the two germline ends. The CDR3 is 14 residues long. The CDR3 DNA reads TGCGCCAGCAGCCAGGGGCTCTCCTACAATGAGCAGTTCTTC. The encoded protein is CASSQGLSYNEQFF.

The gene calls are TRBV4-2 and TRBJ2-3; D unresolved. Trimming took off 0 bases at V and 2 bases at J, with 12 bases between the two ends. The CDR3 has 16 residues. The germline gives CDR1 LGHNA, CDR2 YNFKEQ. The DNA for the CDR3 is TGTGCCAGCAGCCAAGATAGACTTCTCTTCACAGATACGCAGTATTTT. Its protein is CASSQDRLLFTDTQYF.

The gene calls are TRBV19 and TRBJ1-1; D remains unclear. Germline CDR1 reads LNHDA; CDR2 reads SQIVND (reference sequence). The CDR3 covers 13 residues. The V end was cut by 3 bases, the J end by 8 bases, with 13 bases between. CDR3 sequence reads: CASSIAEGSEAFF. The CDR3 DNA follows: TGTGCCAGTAGTATCGCCGAGGGATCCGAAGCTTTCTTT.

This sequence joins TRBV15 and TRBJ2-2; D possibly corresponds to TRBD1 (5 bases). The CDR3 contains 16 residues. Trimming stripped 0 bases from V and 1 base from J, with 9 bases between. Germline V gene lookup returns CDR1 LNHNV and CDR2 YYDKDF (reference sequence). The CDR3 DNA follows: TGTGCCACCAGCAGAGATTTGCAGGGGAACACCGGGGAGCTGTTTTTT. Encoded protein: CATSRDLQGNTGELFF.

This clone was counted a single time. This chain uses TRBV27 with TRBJ1-1; 10 bases map to TRBD1. The CDR3 contains 14 residues. V was clipped by 6 bases and J by 4 bases; unmatched bases: 5. Looked up from germline, CDR1 is MNHEY and CDR2 is SMNVEV (reference sequence). CDR3 region: CASRMTGGVTEAFF. The CDR3, as DNA: TGTGCCAGCAGAATGACAGGGGGCGTCACTGAAGCTTTCTTT.

The chain couples TRBV7-2 to TRBJ1-5, with TRBD1 identical over 11 bases. Per germline, CDR1 SGHTA and CDR2 FQGNSA. V lost 5 bases, J lost 6 bases, and 6 bases stayed unmatched. This CDR3 spans 15 amino acids. CDR3 in amino acids: CASSVRDRGFQPQHF. CDR3 sequence (DNA): TGTGCCAGCAGCGTCCGGGACAGGGGGTTTCAGCCCCAGCATTTT.

This chain links TRBV6-4 with TRBJ2-1; the match to TRBD2 covers 7 bases. Trimming removed 3 bases from V and 2 bases from J; junction bases left unmatched: 4. The CDR3 contains 15 residues. CDR1 is MRHNA, CDR2 SNTAGT, per germline. The CDR3 bases are TGTGCCAGCAGTGAGGGGAGGGCAACCTACAATGAGCAGTTCTTC. Protein sequence: CASSEGRATYNEQFF.

The chain combines TRBV6-6 with TRBJ2-3; a weak D match, TRBD2 (6 bases). The CDR3 has 16 amino acids. Germline CDR1 reads MNHNY; CDR2 reads SVGAGI (reference sequence). V was cut by 6 bases and J by 2 bases, with 18 bases left in between. The CDR3 is CASRRTTQAVTDTQYF. In DNA, the CDR3 is TGTGCCAGCAGACGGACTACCCAAGCCGTCACAGATACGCAGTATTTT.

The chain employs TRBV11-2 and TRBJ2-3; 7 nucleotides line up with TRBD1. Trimming took 3 bases from V and 0 from J; bases not matched to a gene: 6. In germline, CDR1 is SGHAT, CDR2 FQNNGV. The CDR3 spans 16 residues. CDR3 coding DNA: TGTGCCAGCAGCTTTTTTTCAGGGGGTAGCACAGATACGCAGTATTTT. This translates into CASSFFSGGSTDTQYF.

The chain links TRBV30 to TRBJ1-1; D uncertain. CDR1 and CDR2 from the germline V gene are GTSNPN and SVGIG (reference sequence). The V and J ends lost 2 bases and 0 bases respectively, with 10 bases between them. The CDR3 covers 14 residues. CDR3 in amino acids: CAWSRPGVNTEAFF. The CDR3 bases are TGTGCCTGGAGTAGGCCGGGAGTGAACACTGAAGCTTTCTTT.

V usage is TRBV24-1 and J usage is TRBJ2-7; D perhaps matches TRBD1 (5 bases). This CDR3 is 13 amino acids long. Trimming stripped 4 bases from V and 7 bases from J, with 13 bases between. From germline, CDR1 is KGHDR and CDR2 SFDVKD. The CDR3 DNA reads TGTGCCACCAGTGACCTGTTCAGGGATGAGCAGTACTTC. This gives the protein CATSDLFRDEQYF.

The V call is TRBV5-6, the J call TRBJ2-1, with D possibly TRBD2 on 5 matching bases. Looked up from germline, CDR1 is SGHDT and CDR2 is YYEEEE. The CDR3 has 14 amino acids. The V gene lost 4 bases and the J gene lost 7 bases, with 15 bases spanning the gap. The CDR3 DNA sequence: TGTGCCAGCAGCCCTAGACTAACCTCGAATGAGCAGTTCTTC. Protein sequence: CASSPRLTSNEQFF.